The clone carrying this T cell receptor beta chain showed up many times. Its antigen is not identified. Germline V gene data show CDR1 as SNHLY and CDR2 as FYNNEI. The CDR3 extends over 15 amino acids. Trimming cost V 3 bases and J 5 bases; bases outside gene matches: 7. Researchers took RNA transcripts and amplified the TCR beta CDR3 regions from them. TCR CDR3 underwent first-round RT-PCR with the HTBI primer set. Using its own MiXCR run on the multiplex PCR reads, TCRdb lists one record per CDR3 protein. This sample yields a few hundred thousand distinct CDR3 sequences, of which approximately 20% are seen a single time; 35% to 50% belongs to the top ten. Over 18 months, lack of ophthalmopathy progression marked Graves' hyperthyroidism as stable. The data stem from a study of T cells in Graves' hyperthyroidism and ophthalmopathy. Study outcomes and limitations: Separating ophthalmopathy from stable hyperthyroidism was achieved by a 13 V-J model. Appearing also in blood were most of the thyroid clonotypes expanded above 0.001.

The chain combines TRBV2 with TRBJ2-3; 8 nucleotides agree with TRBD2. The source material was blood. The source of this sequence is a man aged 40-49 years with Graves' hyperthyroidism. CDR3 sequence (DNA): TGTGCCAGCAGTGAGAGGCGGGGGGAAGGAGATACGCAGTATTTT. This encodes CASSERRGEGDTQYF.